This T cell receptor beta chain was identified during a study of PD-L1 blockade in urothelial cancer. As for the study in general: Male patients with bladder-origin urothelial cancer numbered about 85% of the 29.

This CDR3 is 17 amino acids long. The germline V gene has CDR1 LNHDA and CDR2 SQIVND (reference sequence). V was shortened by 0 bases and J by 4 bases, with 17 bases between the two germline ends. Spiking each PCR with synthetic TCR analog templates was performed. TCRdb's copy holds only in-frame clones and misses some; the assay was immunoSEQ multiplex PCR. The repertoire holds about 29,000 clones, more than 85% seen once, with approximately 1.8% in the top ten. The sequencing used PBMCs, collected around atezolizumab (anti-PD-L1) treatment. This TCR derives from a man aged 45 to 65 with urothelial cancer. The chain has TRBV19 and TRBJ2-3; D is perhaps TRBD2 (7 bases). The CDR3 DNA reads TGTGCCAGTAGTATAGATACTGAGGGGGGGATAGCAGATACGCAGTATTTT. This encodes CASSIDTEGGIADTQYF.